This T cell receptor beta chain was sequenced for a study of CD8 T cells in ankylosing spondylitis. Overall study findings and caveats: Made up of several highly homologous variants, a TCR beta motif appeared characteristic of ankylosing spondylitis blood.

The CDR3 has 17 residues. From germline, CDR1 is SGHTA and CDR2 FQGNSA. J was trimmed by 3 bases and V by 1 base; bases with no gene match: 9. This clonotype was observed a few times. Antigen specificity is unknown. TCRdb ran MiXCR on the 5' RACE reads and lists one entry per CDR3 protein. Altogether fewer than 650,000 distinct CDR3 sequences are present, more than 9.5% being singletons, with the ten largest covering under 7.5%. The receptor was derived from a male donor with ankylosing spondylitis. The sequenced material came from blood, either unsorted or a sorted T cell fraction (not recorded which). The chain couples TRBV7-2 to TRBJ2-1; 7 bases map to TRBD1. CDR3 amino acids: CASSLVGTAELYNEQFF. Written as DNA, the CDR3 is TGTGCCAGCAGCTTAGTCGGGACAGCCGAACTCTACAATGAGCAGTTCTTC.